A selection of T cell receptor beta chains follows, all from one sample in a study of blood T cells in healthy people across ages. TCRdb itself ran the 5' RACE reads through MiXCR, one entry per CDR3 protein. The data contain approximately 810,000 distinct CDR3 sequences, 29% of them singletons. The specimen sequenced was blood. Receptors originate from a woman at least 80 years old in good health. The CDR3 runs from the conserved cysteine through the conserved F or W. The D gene is left open where the match is weak. Not every row has a clone size; where given, it reads once, few, many or a size class.

J: TRBJ2-5
size: NA
D: NA
V: TRBV7-2
DNA: TGTGCCAGCAGCTTGGGAGCAGGCGGAGGGACCCAGTACTTC
CDR3: CASSLGAGGGTQYF

J: TRBJ1-2
size: many
D: TRBD1
V: TRBV12-3/TRBV12-4
DNA: TGTGCCAGCAGTACCGACAGGGGGTCCGGCTATGGCTACACCTTC
CDR3: CASSTDRGSGYGYTF

J: TRBJ2-1
size: NA
D: TRBD2
V: TRBV5-6
DNA: TGTGCCAGCAGCCCGCCGGGGGGGGTATGCAATGAGCAGTTCTTC
CDR3: CASSPPGGVCNEQFF

J: TRBJ1-1
size: NA
D: NA
V: TRBV20-1
DNA: TGCAGTGCGCGCGGGGGGATCGTCACTGAAGCTTTCTTT
CDR3: CSARGGIVTEAFF

J: TRBJ2-1
size: many
D: NA
V: TRBV5-1
DNA: TGCGCCAGCAGCTTGTTAGAGGGGGGCAATGAGCAGTTCTTC
CDR3: CASSLLEGGNEQFF

J: TRBJ2-1
size: NA
D: NA
V: TRBV7-2
DNA: TGTGCCAGCAGCTCACAGGGTCCCCTGGGCGGGGAGCAGTTCTTC
CDR3: CASSSQGPLGGEQFF

J: TRBJ1-1
size: few
D: NA
V: TRBV9
DNA: TGTGCCAGCAGCCCGCCCGGGGTCCTAAAAAAGAACACTGAAGCTTTCTTT
CDR3: CASSPPGVLKKNTEAFF

J: TRBJ2-7
size: NA
D: TRBD2
V: TRBV7-3
DNA: TGTGCCAGCAGCTTAAAGACTAGCGGGGGGACCTACAATGAGCAGTACTTC
CDR3: CASSLKTSGGTYNEQYF

J: TRBJ1-1
size: few
D: NA
V: TRBV6-1
DNA: TGTGCCAGCAGTGAATACTACAAGAACACTGAAGCTTTCTTT
CDR3: CASSEYYKNTEAFF

J: TRBJ1-4
size: NA
D: NA
V: TRBV28
DNA: TGTGCCAGCAGCCCCGGGCTAAGGGGGGAAAAACTGTTTTTT
CDR3: CASSPGLRGEKLFF

J: TRBJ1-5
size: once
D: NA
V: TRBV6-6
DNA: TGTGCCAGCAGTTCGTCCGACCAGGGCAATCAGCCCCAGCATTTT
CDR3: CASSSSDQGNQPQHF

J: TRBJ2-1
size: many
D: TRBD2
V: TRBV7-2
DNA: TGTGCCAGCAGCCCCGAAAGCGGGGGGTTCAATGAGCAGTTCTTC
CDR3: CASSPESGGFNEQFF

J: TRBJ1-2
size: many
D: NA
V: TRBV6-2/TRBV6-3
DNA: TGTGCCAGCAGTTTCAGGCAGGTGAATGGCTACACCTTC
CDR3: CASSFRQVNGYTF

J: TRBJ2-3
size: many
D: TRBD2
V: TRBV20-1
DNA: TGCAGTGGGAGACTAGCGGGGAGATCAGATACGCAGTATTTT
CDR3: CSGRLAGRSDTQYF

J: TRBJ1-1
size: NA
D: NA
V: TRBV14
DNA: TGTGCCAGCAGCAAACGACAAGACACTGAAGCTTTCTTT
CDR3: CASSKRQDTEAFF

J: TRBJ2-3
size: many
D: TRBD1
V: TRBV20-1
DNA: TGCAGTGCTATCGACAGGGGGTCAACAGATACGCAGTATTTT
CDR3: CSAIDRGSTDTQYF

J: TRBJ2-5
size: NA
D: NA
V: TRBV12-3/TRBV12-4
DNA: TGTGCCAGCAGTTTAACAGAGAGCGGCCCGGAGACCCAGTACTTC
CDR3: CASSLTESGPETQYF

J: TRBJ2-1
size: few
D: TRBD2
V: TRBV7-2
DNA: TGTGCCAGCAGCTTCCGGGGCCGGGGGGTTCTCAATGAGCAGTTCTTC
CDR3: CASSFRGRGVLNEQFF

J: TRBJ1-2
size: many
D: NA
V: TRBV7-2
DNA: TGTGCCAGCAGCTTTAGAGGGGAAGGGAGAGACTATGGCTACACCTTC
CDR3: CASSFRGEGRDYGYTF

J: TRBJ1-2
size: many
D: TRBD1
V: TRBV6-4
DNA: TGTGCCAGCAGCAAACAGGGGAACTATGGCTACACCTTC
CDR3: CASSKQGNYGYTF

J: TRBJ2-6
size: many
D: NA
V: TRBV20-1
DNA: TGCAGTGCTAGAGTGAGCTCTGGGGCCAACGTCCTGACTTTC
CDR3: CSARVSSGANVLTF

J: TRBJ2-6
size: many
D: TRBD1
V: TRBV7-2
DNA: TGTGCCAGCAGCTTAGAGACAGGGATTACTGGGGCCAACGTCCTGACTTTC
CDR3: CASSLETGITGANVLTF

J: TRBJ2-1
size: many
D: TRBD2
V: TRBV20-1
DNA: TGCAGTGCTCATTCAGGACATGAGCGGGGGCCGTACAATGAGCAGTTCTTC
CDR3: CSAHSGHERGPYNEQFF

J: TRBJ2-7
size: NA
D: TRBD1
V: TRBV11-2
DNA: TGTGCCAGCAGCTTACCGGACAGGTACGAGCAGTACTTC
CDR3: CASSLPDRYEQYF

J: TRBJ2-1
size: many
D: TRBD2
V: TRBV14
DNA: TGTGCCAGCAGCCAAGATCTACGCGGGGGGAAACCTGAGCAGTTCTTC
CDR3: CASSQDLRGGKPEQFF

J: TRBJ2-1
size: NA
D: NA
V: TRBV7-2
DNA: TGTGCCAGCAGCCCTCAAGGGGTGCCTAGCTCCTACAATGAGCAGTTCTTC
CDR3: CASSPQGVPSSYNEQFF

J: TRBJ1-1
size: NA
D: NA
V: TRBV5-1
DNA: TGCGCCAGCAGCTCCCTTAAGGGGATCACTGAAGCTTTCTTT
CDR3: CASSSLKGITEAFF

J: TRBJ1-5
size: NA
D: TRBD1
V: TRBV4-2
DNA: TGTGCCAGCAGCCAAGGCGCAGGGGGGAGCAGTCAGCCCCAGCATTTT
CDR3: CASSQGAGGSSQPQHF

J: TRBJ1-2
size: NA
D: TRBD1
V: TRBV30
DNA: TGTGCCTGGAACAGGGGGCCTAACTATGGCTACACCTTC
CDR3: CAWNRGPNYGYTF

J: TRBJ1-2
size: few
D: NA
V: TRBV7-9
DNA: TGTGCCAGCAGCCCCCGGGGGGGGACTAACTATGGCTACACCTTC
CDR3: CASSPRGGTNYGYTF

J: TRBJ2-3
size: NA
D: NA
V: TRBV11-2
DNA: TGTGCCAGCAGCTTAGGCATAGGGATGGATACGCAGTATTTT
CDR3: CASSLGIGMDTQYF

J: TRBJ2-5
size: NA
D: TRBD2
V: TRBV11-2
DNA: TGTGCCAGCAGCCACCACCAGCTAGCGGGGGCCTTTGGAGAGACCCAGTACTTC
CDR3: CASSHHQLAGAFGETQYF

J: TRBJ1-2
size: few
D: TRBD1
V: TRBV30
DNA: TGTGCCTGCCCGGACAGGGTGAGCTATGGCTACACCTTC
CDR3: CACPDRVSYGYTF

J: TRBJ2-2
size: NA
D: NA
V: TRBV20-1
DNA: TGCAGTGCTATCTCGATCGCCGGGGAGCTGTTTTTT
CDR3: CSAISIAGELFF

J: TRBJ2-3
size: many
D: TRBD1
V: TRBV7-6
DNA: TGTGCCAGCAGCTTAGGGACAGGGTTCACAGATACGCAGTATTTT
CDR3: CASSLGTGFTDTQYF

J: TRBJ2-1
size: NA
D: TRBD1
V: TRBV6-1
DNA: TGTGCCAGCAGTGAAATGGGGACAGGGCTCAATGAGCAGTTCTTC
CDR3: CASSEMGTGLNEQFF

J: TRBJ1-6
size: many
D: TRBD1
V: TRBV12-3/TRBV12-4
DNA: TGTGCCAGCAAACCCGGGACAGGGGATTCACCCCTCCACTTT
CDR3: CASKPGTGDSPLHF

J: TRBJ2-3
size: NA
D: NA
V: TRBV10-3
DNA: TGTGCCATCAGGATGGGACTCTCCACAGATACGCAGTATTTT
CDR3: CAIRMGLSTDTQYF

J: TRBJ2-1
size: NA
D: NA
V: TRBV5-1
DNA: TGCGCCAGCAGCGGCCACTCAGGGGATGAGCAGTTCTTC
CDR3: CASSGHSGDEQFF

J: TRBJ2-5
size: NA
D: NA
V: TRBV7-3
DNA: TGTGCCAGCAGCTTAATGGGGGCGAGACAAGAGACCCAGTACTTC
CDR3: CASSLMGARQETQYF

J: TRBJ2-7
size: many
D: TRBD1
V: TRBV10-2
DNA: TGCGCCAGCAGTAACCCGGGACAGGGGTTATACGAGCAGTACTTC
CDR3: CASSNPGQGLYEQYF

J: TRBJ1-3
size: NA
D: NA
V: TRBV5-5
DNA: TGTGCCAGCAGCTTGTATCCGGGGACCGCCTCTGGAAACACCATATATTTT
CDR3: CASSLYPGTASGNTIYF

J: TRBJ2-2
size: many
D: NA
V: TRBV5-1
DNA: TGCGCCAGCACCCAATCCGGGGGGCGTACCGGGGAGCTGTTTTTT
CDR3: CASTQSGGRTGELFF

J: TRBJ2-7
size: few
D: TRBD2
V: TRBV6-2/TRBV6-3
DNA: TGTGCCAGGGAACGGGGGGGGCGCGACGAGCAGTACTTC
CDR3: CARERGGRDEQYF

J: TRBJ2-7
size: many
D: NA
V: TRBV6-8
DNA: TGTGCCAGCACTAGGGGCGCAACCTGCGAGCAGTACTTC
CDR3: CASTRGATCEQYF

J: TRBJ1-1
size: NA
D: TRBD1
V: TRBV30
DNA: TGTGCCTGGAAGGCGGGACAGGGCGAACCTGAAGCTTTCTTT
CDR3: CAWKAGQGEPEAFF

J: TRBJ1-2
size: many
D: TRBD1
V: TRBV7-2
DNA: TGTGCCAGCAGCTTAGACCCCGTGATGACAGGGTCCTATGGCTACACCTTC
CDR3: CASSLDPVMTGSYGYTF

J: TRBJ1-2
size: few
D: NA
V: TRBV27
DNA: TGTGCCAGCAGTTTTTCCCTCTTCGGGCATGGCTACACCTTC
CDR3: CASSFSLFGHGYTF

J: TRBJ1-2
size: few
D: TRBD1
V: TRBV19
DNA: TGTGCCAGTAGGAAACAGGGGGTGTACTATGGCTACACCTTC
CDR3: CASRKQGVYYGYTF

J: TRBJ1-1
size: few
D: TRBD1
V: TRBV6-2/TRBV6-3
DNA: TGTGCCAGCAGGCGCGGGACAGGGAGGTTTGGAGCTTTCTTT
CDR3: CASRRGTGRFGAFF

J: TRBJ1-5
size: many
D: NA
V: TRBV10-3
DNA: TGTGCCATCAGTGGATTAGGGGACAATCAGCCCCAGCATTTT
CDR3: CAISGLGDNQPQHF

J: TRBJ2-1
size: many
D: TRBD2
V: TRBV7-9
DNA: TGTGCCAGCAGCTTAGCGAGCGGGGGTTTTTACAATGAGCAGTTCTTC
CDR3: CASSLASGGFYNEQFF

J: TRBJ1-2
size: NA
D: NA
V: TRBV11-2
DNA: TGTGCCAGCAGCCCGGGGGGGGCGGGGGATGGCTACACCTTC
CDR3: CASSPGGAGDGYTF

J: TRBJ1-1
size: many
D: TRBD1
V: TRBV7-2
DNA: TGTGCCAGCAGCTTAGACGGCCTCCCAAGACAGGGAGACACTGAAGCTTTCTTT
CDR3: CASSLDGLPRQGDTEAFF